This T cell receptor beta chain was captured by sequencing in a study of molecular identifiers for immune sequencing clone quantification. The study, taken as a whole, reports: Effector cells kept over 98% of their molecules in clones above 20 RNA copies, while naive cells kept under 1% there.

The CDR3 spans 14 residues. Germline V gene data show CDR1 as LGHNA and CDR2 as YSLEER. V dropped 0 bases and J dropped 6 bases, with 9 bases sitting between them. For this clonotype: Its antigen is unidentified.

TCRdb processed the PCR reads anew with MiXCR; each CDR3 protein has one entry. Of under 800,000 distinct CDR3 sequences in the sample, around 25% were seen once. Sequenced input: naive CD8+ T cells from blood, with Jurkat cell RNA spiked in. Stated subset: FACS-sorted CD8+CD4-CCR7+CD45RA+ naive T cells. V usage is TRBV4-3 and J usage is TRBJ1-5, with D unresolved. This receptor was obtained from a human donor in good health. Some libraries in this study had Jurkat cell RNA spiked in. The CDR3 nucleotides read TGCGCCAGCAGCCAAGATCGGGTGACTCAGCCCCAGCATTTT. Protein: CASSQDRVTQPQHF.